This T cell receptor beta chain originates from a study of T cells in localized non-small cell lung cancer. Comment on this clone: Its antigen is unknown.

The CDR3 runs 13 residues. CDR1 and CDR2 from the germline V gene are SGHTA and FQGTGA. Between the trimmed V and J ends, which lost 5 bases and 4 bases, there was a span of 11 bases. Produced via immunoSEQ multiplex PCR; TCRdb's table is partial and in-frame only. In the table there are about 78,000 clones, roughly 86% of which are singletons. Notes on the study in general: It was uninvolved adjacent lung that showed the highest T cell clonality, exceeding tumor.

This TCR was sampled from a man between 40 and 75 years old with stage I lung adenocarcinoma. Sequenced here: peripheral blood, sampled before any cancer treatment. The rearrangement joins TRBV7-3 to TRBJ1-1; D gene ambiguous. In DNA form, the CDR3 reads TGTGCCAGCAGCAGGCTATCAGGCACTGAAGCTTTCTTT. This sequence encodes CASSRLSGTEAFF.